These T cell receptor beta chains were read from a single sample in a study of cytomegalovirus exposure and HLA in healthy donors. Produced via immunoSEQ multiplex PCR; TCRdb's table is partial and in-frame only. Of nearly 95,000 clones in the sample, roughly 63% were seen once. Sequencing was performed on PBMCs. These receptors were taken from a woman in her 30s in good health and CMV-seronegative. The CDR3 runs from the conserved cysteine through the conserved F or W. The order of the fields is J gene, D gene, clone size, V gene, CDR3 length, CDR3 protein, CDR3 DNA. The D gene is left open where the match is weak. Where a row states a size, it is once, few, many or the class of an expanded clone; other rows omit it.

>TRBJ2-2|TRBD2|NA|TRBV6-5|13
CASRVAGGWELFF
TGTGCCAGCAGGGTAGCGGGAGGTTGGGAGCTGTTTTTT
>TRBJ2-5|TRBD1|NA|TRBV11-3|13
CASSRDRLETQYF
TGTGCCAGCAGCCGGGACAGGTTGGAGACCCAGTACTTC
>TRBJ2-1|TRBD2|NA|TRBV29-1|14
CSVDEIAGYNEQFF
TGCAGCGTCGATGAAATAGCGGGGTACAATGAGCAGTTCTTC
>TRBJ2-7|NA|few|TRBV5-6|12
CASSLLTYEQYF
TGTGCCAGCAGCTTGTTAACCTACGAGCAGTACTTC
>TRBJ2-5|NA|NA|TRBV10-3|12
CATSLEQETQYF
TGTGCCACATCACTGGAGCAAGAGACCCAGTACTTC
>TRBJ2-4|TRBD1|few|TRBV6-1|14
CASSELDRGNIQYF
TGTGCCAGCAGTGAACTGGACAGGGGGAACATTCAGTACTTC
>TRBJ2-7|NA|few|TRBV5-6|13
CASSFGAGYEQYF
TGTGCCAGCAGCTTCGGCGCGGGGTACGAGCAGTACTTC
>TRBJ2-1|TRBD2|NA|TRBV5-1|17
CASSISAGGGPYNEQFF
TGCGCCAGCAGCATTTCAGCGGGAGGGGGTCCCTACAATGAGCAGTTCTTC
>TRBJ2-1|TRBD2|NA|TRBV4-1|16
CASSQDKRDGANEQFF
TGCGCCAGCAGCCAAGATAAGCGGGATGGGGCCAATGAGCAGTTCTTC
>TRBJ2-7|TRBD1|NA|TRBV5-1|13
CASGGQGPLEQYF
TGCGCCAGCGGTGGACAGGGCCCTCTCGAGCAGTACTTC
>TRBJ1-1|NA|NA|TRBV11-2|14
CASSLPPDRLGVFF
TGTGCCAGCAGCCTCCCGCCTGACAGATTAGGAGTTTTCTTT
>TRBJ2-7|NA|NA|TRBV2|12
CASTGETYEQYF
TGTGCCAGCACTGGGGAGACCTACGAGCAGTACTTC
>TRBJ2-7|TRBD1|NA|TRBV27|13
CASSLRTGNEQYF
TGTGCCAGCAGTTTAAGGACAGGGAACGAGCAGTACTTC
>TRBJ1-5|NA|once|TRBV6-6|15
CASKPPGGRDQPQHF
TGTGCCAGCAAACCTCCGGGGGGGCGGGATCAGCCCCAGCATTTT
>TRBJ2-1|NA|NA|TRBV4-2|17
CASSPRGGLSSYNEQFF
TGTGCCAGCAGCCCCAGAGGTGGTCTTAGCTCCTACAATGAGCAGTTCTTC
>TRBJ2-7|NA|NA|TRBV4-2|13
CASSQELTYEQYF
TGTGCCAGCAGCCAGGAGCTTACCTACGAGCAGTACTTC
>TRBJ2-2|NA|NA|TRBV7-9|12
CASSRESGELFF
TGTGCCAGCAGCCGGGAGTCCGGGGAGCTGTTTTTT
>TRBJ2-2|TRBD2|NA|TRBV5-6|16
CASSAGTSSATGELFF
TGTGCCAGCAGCGCCGGGACTAGCAGCGCCACCGGGGAGCTGTTTTTT
>TRBJ2-7|TRBD1|NA|TRBV18|15
CASSPRQGRTYEQYF
TGTGCCAGCTCACCACGACAGGGTAGGACCTACGAGCAGTACTTC
>TRBJ2-7|TRBD2|few|TRBV2|14
CASSDGGRAYEQYF
TGTGCCAGCAGTGATGGCGGGAGGGCCTACGAGCAGTACTTC
>TRBJ2-7|TRBD2|NA|TRBV27|15
CASGPPGLEAFEQYF
TGTGCCAGCGGCCCCCCGGGACTAGAGGCATTCGAGCAGTACTTC
>TRBJ2-5|TRBD2|NA|TRBV4-3|12
CASSQGGETQYF
TGCGCCAGCAGCCAGGGGGGGGAGACCCAGTACTTC
>TRBJ2-3|TRBD2|NA|TRBV14|15
CASSLGLAGTDTQYF
TGTGCCAGCAGCCTTGGACTAGCGGGCACAGATACGCAGTATTTT
>TRBJ2-1|NA|NA|TRBV6-1|14
CAIHRAAQENEQFF
TGTGCCATTCACAGGGCCGCGCAGGAGAATGAGCAGTTCTTC
>TRBJ2-2|NA|NA|TRBV5-1|13
CASGGAGTGELFF
TGCGCCAGCGGGGGCGCGGGCACCGGGGAGCTGTTTTTT
>TRBJ1-2|NA|NA|TRBV7-3|13
CASSPSGAYGYTF
TGTGCCAGCAGCCCCTCAGGGGCCTATGGCTACACCTTC
>TRBJ1-1|NA|NA|TRBV28|12
CASSSGVTEAFF
TGTGCCAGCAGTTCCGGGGTAACTGAAGCTTTCTTT